The clone carrying this T cell receptor (beta chain) was detected ten times or more. Looked up from germline, CDR1 is DFQATT and CDR2 is SNEGSKA (reference sequence). The V and J ends lost 5 bases and 3 bases, in that order; junction bases with no gene match: 7. CDR3 size: 13 residues. From RNA transcripts, TCR beta CDR3 regions were amplified. The TCR CDR3 first-round RT-PCR relied on the HTBI primer set. TCRdb analysed the multiplex PCR reads with MiXCR anew, one entry per CDR3 protein. The sample lists around 300,000 distinct CDR3 sequences, roughly a fifth occurring once. This sample is part of a study of T cells in Graves' hyperthyroidism and ophthalmopathy.

Specimen: blood. The source of this sequence is a man between 50 and 59 years old with Graves' ophthalmopathy. J is TRBJ2-7 and V is TRBV20-1; 7 nucleotides match TRBD2. CDR3 sequence: CSAVSSGHYEQYF. The CDR3 DNA reads TGCAGTGCTGTTTCTAGCGGTCACTACGAGCAGTACTTC.